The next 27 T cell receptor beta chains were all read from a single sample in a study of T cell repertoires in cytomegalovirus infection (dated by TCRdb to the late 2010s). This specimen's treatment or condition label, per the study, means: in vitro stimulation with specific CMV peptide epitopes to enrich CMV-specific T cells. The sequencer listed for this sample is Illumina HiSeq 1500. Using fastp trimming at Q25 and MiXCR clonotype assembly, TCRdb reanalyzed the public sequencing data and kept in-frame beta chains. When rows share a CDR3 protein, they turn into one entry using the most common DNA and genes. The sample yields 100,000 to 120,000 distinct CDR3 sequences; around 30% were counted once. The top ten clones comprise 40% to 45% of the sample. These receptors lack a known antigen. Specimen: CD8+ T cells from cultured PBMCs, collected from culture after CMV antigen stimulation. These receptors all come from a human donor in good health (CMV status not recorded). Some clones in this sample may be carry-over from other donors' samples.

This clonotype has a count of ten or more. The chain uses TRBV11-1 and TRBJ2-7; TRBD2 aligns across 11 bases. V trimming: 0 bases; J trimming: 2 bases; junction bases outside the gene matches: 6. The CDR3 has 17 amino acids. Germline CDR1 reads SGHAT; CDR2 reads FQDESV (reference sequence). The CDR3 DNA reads TGTGCCAGCAGCTTAGCCCCCCTGACTAGCGGGGCCTACGAGCAGTACTTC. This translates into CASSLAPLTSGAYEQYF.

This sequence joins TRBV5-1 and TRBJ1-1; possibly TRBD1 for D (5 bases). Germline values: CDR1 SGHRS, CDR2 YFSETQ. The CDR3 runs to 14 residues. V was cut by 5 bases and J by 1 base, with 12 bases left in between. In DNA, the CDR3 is TGCGCCAGCAGTGAGGGGTCTAGGAACACTGAAGCTTTCTTT. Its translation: CASSEGSRNTEAFF.

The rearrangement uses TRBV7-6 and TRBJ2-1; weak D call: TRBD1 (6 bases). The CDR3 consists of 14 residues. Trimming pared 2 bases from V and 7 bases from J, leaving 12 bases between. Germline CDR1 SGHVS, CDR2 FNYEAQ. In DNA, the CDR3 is TGTGCCAGCAGCTTAACCCAGGGGTGGAATGAGCAGTTCTTC. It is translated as CASSLTQGWNEQFF.

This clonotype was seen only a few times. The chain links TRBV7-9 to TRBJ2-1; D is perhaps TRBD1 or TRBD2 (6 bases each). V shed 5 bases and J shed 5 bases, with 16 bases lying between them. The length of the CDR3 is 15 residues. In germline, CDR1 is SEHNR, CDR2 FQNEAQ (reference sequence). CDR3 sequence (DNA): TGTGCCAGCAGCGCTTCGGGGGCAAGGGACAATGAGCAGTTCTTC. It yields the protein CASSASGARDNEQFF.

The CDR3 nucleotides are TGTGCCAGCATCCTTTCGGGGGCTCCCGGGGAGCTGTTTTTT. It encodes CASILSGAPGELFF. The chain combines TRBV12-3 or TRBV12-4 with TRBJ2-2; the D call may be TRBD1 or TRBD2 (6 bases each). V shed 7 bases and J shed 6 bases, with 15 bases lying between them. The CDR3 contains 14 residues.

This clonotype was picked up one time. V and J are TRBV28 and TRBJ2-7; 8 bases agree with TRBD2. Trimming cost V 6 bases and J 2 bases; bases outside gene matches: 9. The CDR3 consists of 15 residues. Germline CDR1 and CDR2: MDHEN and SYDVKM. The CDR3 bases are TGTGCCAGCAGCTATAGACTAGCGCCAACCTACGAGCAGTACTTC. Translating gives CASSYRLAPTYEQYF.

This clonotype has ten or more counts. Here the CDR3 reads CASSFVAGGSGELFF. The CDR3 bases are TGTGCCAGCAGCTTTGTTGCGGGGGGCTCCGGGGAGCTGTTTTTT. The chain couples TRBV7-2 to TRBJ2-2, with 8 bases that match TRBD2. The germline gives CDR1 SGHTA, CDR2 FQGNSA. This CDR3 spans 15 amino acids. The V gene end was trimmed by 3 bases and the J gene end by 6 bases; junction bases not matched to a gene: 6.

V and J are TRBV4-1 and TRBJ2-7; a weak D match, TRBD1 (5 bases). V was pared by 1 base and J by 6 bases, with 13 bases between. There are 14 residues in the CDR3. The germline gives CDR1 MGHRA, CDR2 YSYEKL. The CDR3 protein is CASSQGVGPTEQYF. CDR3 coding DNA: TGCGCCAGCAGCCAAGGAGTGGGGCCGACCGAGCAGTACTTC.

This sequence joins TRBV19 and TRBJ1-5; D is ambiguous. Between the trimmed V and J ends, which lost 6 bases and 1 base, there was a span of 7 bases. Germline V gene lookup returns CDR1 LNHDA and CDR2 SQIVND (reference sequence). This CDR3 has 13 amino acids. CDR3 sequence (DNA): TGTGCCAGTAGACAGCACAGCAATCAGCCCCAGCATTTT. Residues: CASRQHSNQPQHF.

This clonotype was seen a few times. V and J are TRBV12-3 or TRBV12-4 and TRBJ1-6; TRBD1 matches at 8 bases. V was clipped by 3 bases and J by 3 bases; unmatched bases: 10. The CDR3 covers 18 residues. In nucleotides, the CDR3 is TGTGCCAGCAGTTTGGCATCTGCAGGGGGCCTCTATAATTCACCCCTCCACTTT. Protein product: CASSLASAGGLYNSPLHF.

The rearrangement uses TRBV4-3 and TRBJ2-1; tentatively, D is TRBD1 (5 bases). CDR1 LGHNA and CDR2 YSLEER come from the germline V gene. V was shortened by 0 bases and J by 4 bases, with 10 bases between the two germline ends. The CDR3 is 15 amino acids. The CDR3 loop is CASSQERQPYNEQFF. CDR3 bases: TGCGCCAGCAGCCAAGAGAGACAGCCTTACAATGAGCAGTTCTTC.

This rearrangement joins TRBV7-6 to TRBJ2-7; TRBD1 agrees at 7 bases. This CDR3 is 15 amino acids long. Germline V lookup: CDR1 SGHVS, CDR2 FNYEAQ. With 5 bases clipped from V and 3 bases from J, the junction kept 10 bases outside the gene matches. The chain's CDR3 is CASSPDREIFYEQYF. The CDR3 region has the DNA TGTGCCAGCAGCCCCGACAGGGAAATCTTCTACGAGCAGTACTTC.

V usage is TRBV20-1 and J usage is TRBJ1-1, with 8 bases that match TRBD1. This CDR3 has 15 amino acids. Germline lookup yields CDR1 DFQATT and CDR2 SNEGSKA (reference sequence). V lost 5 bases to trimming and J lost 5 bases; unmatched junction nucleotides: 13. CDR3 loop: CSAAGTGGSRTEAFF. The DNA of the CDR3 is TGCAGTGCTGCCGGGACAGGAGGAAGTCGGACTGAAGCTTTCTTT.

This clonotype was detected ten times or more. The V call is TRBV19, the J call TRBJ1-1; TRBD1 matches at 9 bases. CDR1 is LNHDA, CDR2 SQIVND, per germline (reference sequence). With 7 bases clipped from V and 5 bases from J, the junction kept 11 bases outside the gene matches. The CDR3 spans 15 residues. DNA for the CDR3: TGTGCCAGTACCAGCATCGACAGGGGGTTTACTGAAGCTTTCTTT. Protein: CASTSIDRGFTEAFF. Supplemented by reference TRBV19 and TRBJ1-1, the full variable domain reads DGGITQSPKYLFRKEGQNVTLSCEQNLNHDAMYWYRQDPGQGLRLIYYSQIVNDFQKGDIAEGYSVSREKKESFPLTVTSAQKNPTAFYLCASTSIDRGFTEAFFGQGTRLTVV.

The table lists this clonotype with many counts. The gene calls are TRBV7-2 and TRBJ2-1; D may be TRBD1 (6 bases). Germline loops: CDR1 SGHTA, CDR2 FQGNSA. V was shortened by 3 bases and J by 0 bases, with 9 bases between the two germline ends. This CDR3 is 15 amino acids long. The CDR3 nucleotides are TGTGCCAGCAGCTTTCTACAGGGCTCCTACAATGAGCAGTTCTTC. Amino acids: CASSFLQGSYNEQFF.

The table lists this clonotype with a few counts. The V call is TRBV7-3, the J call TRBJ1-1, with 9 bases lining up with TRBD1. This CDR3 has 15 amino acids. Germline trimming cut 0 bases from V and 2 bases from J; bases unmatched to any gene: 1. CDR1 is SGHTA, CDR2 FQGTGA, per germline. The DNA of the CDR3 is TGTGCCAGCAGCTTAACTACAGGGGGCAACACTGAAGCTTTCTTT. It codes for CASSLTTGGNTEAFF.

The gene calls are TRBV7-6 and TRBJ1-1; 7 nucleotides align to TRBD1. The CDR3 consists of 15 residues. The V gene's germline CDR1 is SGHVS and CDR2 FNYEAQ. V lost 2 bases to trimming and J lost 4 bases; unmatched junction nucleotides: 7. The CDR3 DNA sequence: TGTGCCAGCAGCTTAATCTCTGACAGGGCCACTGAAGCTTTCTTT. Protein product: CASSLISDRATEAFF.

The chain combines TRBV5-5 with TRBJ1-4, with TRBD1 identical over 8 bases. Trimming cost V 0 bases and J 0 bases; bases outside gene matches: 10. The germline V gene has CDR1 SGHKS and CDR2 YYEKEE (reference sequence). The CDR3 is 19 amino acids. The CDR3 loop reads CASSLGDRMGAATNEKLFF. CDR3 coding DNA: TGTGCCAGCAGCTTGGGGGACAGGATGGGGGCTGCAACTAATGAAAAACTGTTTTTT.

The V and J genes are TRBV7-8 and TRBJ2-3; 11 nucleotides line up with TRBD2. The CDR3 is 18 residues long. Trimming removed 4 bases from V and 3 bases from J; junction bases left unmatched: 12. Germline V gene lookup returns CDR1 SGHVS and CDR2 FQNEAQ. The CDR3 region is CASSSRLAGPHITDTQYF. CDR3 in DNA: TGTGCCAGCAGCTCCCGACTAGCGGGGCCTCACATTACAGATACGCAGTATTTT.

CDR3 nucleotides: TGTGCCAGCGGACCAGGGGGGGCAGGCTATGGCTACACCTTC. Its protein product is CASGPGGAGYGYTF. The rearrangement links TRBV6-1 to TRBJ1-2, with 7 bases lining up with TRBD1. The ends lost 8 bases at V and 4 bases at J; junction bases unmatched: 10. CDR1 is MNHNS, CDR2 SASEGT, per germline. The CDR3 runs to 14 residues.

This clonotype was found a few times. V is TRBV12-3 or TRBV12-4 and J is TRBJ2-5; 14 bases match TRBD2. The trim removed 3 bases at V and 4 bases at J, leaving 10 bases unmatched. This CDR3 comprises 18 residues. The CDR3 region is CASSLTSGGAGRRETQYF. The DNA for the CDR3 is TGTGCCAGCAGTTTGACTAGCGGGGGGGCGGGCCGGCGAGAGACCCAGTACTTC.

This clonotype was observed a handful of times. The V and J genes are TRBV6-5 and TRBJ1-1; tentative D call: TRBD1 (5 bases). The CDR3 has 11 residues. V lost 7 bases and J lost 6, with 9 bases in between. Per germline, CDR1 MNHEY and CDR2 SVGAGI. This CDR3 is CASTRGPEAFF. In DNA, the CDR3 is TGTGCCAGCACCCGGGGCCCTGAAGCTTTCTTT.

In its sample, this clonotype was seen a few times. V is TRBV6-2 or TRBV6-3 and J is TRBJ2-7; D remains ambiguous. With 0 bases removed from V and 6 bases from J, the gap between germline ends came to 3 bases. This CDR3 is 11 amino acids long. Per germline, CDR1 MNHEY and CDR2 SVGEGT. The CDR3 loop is CASSYSFEQYF. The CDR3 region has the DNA TGTGCCAGCAGTTACTCGTTCGAGCAGTACTTC.

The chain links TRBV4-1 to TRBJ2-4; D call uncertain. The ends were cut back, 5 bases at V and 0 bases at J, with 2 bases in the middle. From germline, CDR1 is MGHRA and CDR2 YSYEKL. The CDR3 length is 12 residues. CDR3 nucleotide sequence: TGCGCCAGCAGCGGAGCCAAAAACATTCAGTACTTC. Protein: CASSGAKNIQYF.

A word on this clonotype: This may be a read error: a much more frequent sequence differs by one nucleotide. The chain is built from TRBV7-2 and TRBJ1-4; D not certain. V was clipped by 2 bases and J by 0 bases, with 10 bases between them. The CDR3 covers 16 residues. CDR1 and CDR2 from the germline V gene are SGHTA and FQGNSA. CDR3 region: CASSLPGNTTNEKLFF. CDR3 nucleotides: TGTGCCAGCAGCTTACCAGGCAATACAACTAATGAAAAACTGTTTTTT.

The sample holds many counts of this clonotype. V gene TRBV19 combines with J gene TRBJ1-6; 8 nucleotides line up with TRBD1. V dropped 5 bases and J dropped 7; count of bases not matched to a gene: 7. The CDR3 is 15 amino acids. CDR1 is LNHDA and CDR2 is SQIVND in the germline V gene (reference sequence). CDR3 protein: CASSPTGTGNSPLHF. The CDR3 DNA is TGTGCCAGTAGTCCCACCGGGACAGGAAATTCACCCCTCCACTTT.

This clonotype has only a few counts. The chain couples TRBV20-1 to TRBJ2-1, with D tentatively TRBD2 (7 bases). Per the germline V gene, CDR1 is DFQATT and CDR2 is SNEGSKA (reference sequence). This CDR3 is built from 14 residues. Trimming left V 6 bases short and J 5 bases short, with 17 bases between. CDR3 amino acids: CSAHQGGDHNEQFF. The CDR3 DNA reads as TGCAGTGCCCACCAAGGGGGGGACCACAATGAGCAGTTCTTC.